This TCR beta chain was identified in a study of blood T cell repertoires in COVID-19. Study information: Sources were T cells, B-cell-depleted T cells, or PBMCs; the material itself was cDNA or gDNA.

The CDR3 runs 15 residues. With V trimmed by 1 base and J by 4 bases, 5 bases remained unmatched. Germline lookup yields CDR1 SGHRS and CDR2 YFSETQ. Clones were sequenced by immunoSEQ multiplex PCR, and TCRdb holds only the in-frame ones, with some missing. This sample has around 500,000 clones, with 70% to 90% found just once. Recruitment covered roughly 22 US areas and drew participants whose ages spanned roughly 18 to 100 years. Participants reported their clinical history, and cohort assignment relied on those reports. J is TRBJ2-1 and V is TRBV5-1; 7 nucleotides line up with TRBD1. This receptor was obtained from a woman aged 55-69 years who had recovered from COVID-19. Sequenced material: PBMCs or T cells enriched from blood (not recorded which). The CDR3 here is CASSLNQGVYNEQFF. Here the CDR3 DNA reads TGCGCCAGCAGCTTGAATCAGGGGGTTTACAATGAGCAGTTCTTC.